A selection of T cell receptor beta chains follows, all from one sample in a study of beta chain features in type 1 diabetes. Libraries were prepared by immunoSEQ multiplex PCR; TCRdb keeps only in-frame clonotypes and omits some of them. Seen here are 300,000 to 350,000 clones, 7% to 9% observed once, and the top ten hold less than 0.45%. Sequences were obtained from central memory CD4+ T cells from blood. The receptors were sampled from a woman under 30 in good health. CDR3s include the opening cysteine and the closing phenylalanine or tryptophan. A D gene is named only where the DNA matches it firmly. Expanded clones are given a class, and other clones once, few, many or no size at all.

size,V,D,J,CDR3,DNA
many,TRBV5-6,.,TRBJ2-1,CASSLGHKQFF,TGTGCCAGCAGCTTGGGGCACAAGCAGTTCTTC
few,TRBV25-1,.,TRBJ2-7,CASSERYEQYF,TGTGCCAGCAGTGAACGCTACGAGCAGTACTTC
few,TRBV29-1,TRBD2,TRBJ2-1,CSVERPTSGTYNEQFF,TGCAGCGTTGAAAGGCCGACTAGCGGTACCTACAATGAGCAGTTCTTC
few,TRBV28,TRBD1,TRBJ2-3,CASSIADRGSMYF,TGTGCCAGCAGTATCGCGGACAGGGGGAGTATGTATTTT
few,TRBV7-6,TRBD2,TRBJ2-1,CASSLRGGHEQFF,TGTGCCAGCAGCCTCCGGGGGGGTCATGAGCAGTTCTTC
few,TRBV5-6,TRBD1,TRBJ2-7,CASRTQGASYEQYF,TGTGCCAGCAGGACACAGGGGGCGTCTTACGAGCAGTACTTC
.,TRBV10-3,.,TRBJ1-5,CAISESLQPQHF,TGTGCCATCAGTGAGTCGCTTCAGCCCCAGCATTTT
few,TRBV9,.,TRBJ2-7,CASSVVPTSYEQYF,TGTGCCAGCAGCGTAGTACCTACCTCCTACGAGCAGTACTTC
.,TRBV2,TRBD1,TRBJ1-5,CASTRQGNSNQPQHF,TGTGCCAGCACCCGACAGGGCAATAGCAATCAGCCCCAGCATTTT
.,TRBV7-8,TRBD2,TRBJ2-1,CASSLISGSTNEQFF,TGTGCCAGCAGCTTGATTAGCGGGAGTACCAATGAGCAGTTCTTC
.,TRBV6-1,TRBD2,TRBJ2-3,CASSEFPLLAGATSTDTQYF,TGTGCCAGCAGTGAATTTCCTTTACTAGCGGGAGCTACTAGCACAGATACGCAGTATTTT
few,TRBV5-1,.,TRBJ2-3,CASGIGGGTDTQYF,TGCGCCAGCGGTATAGGAGGAGGCACAGATACGCAGTATTTT
.,TRBV23-1,.,TRBJ2-6,CASSAGTSGANVLTF,TGCGCCAGCAGCGCCGGGACCTCTGGGGCCAACGTCCTGACTTTC
.,TRBV4-2,.,TRBJ2-3,CASSQGSGLNTDTQYF,TGTGCCAGCAGCCAAGGTAGCGGTTTGAACACAGATACGCAGTATTTT
many,TRBV2,.,TRBJ1-2,CASRATAPNYGYTF,TGTGCCAGCAGAGCGACGGCCCCAAACTATGGCTACACCTTC
few,TRBV7-9,TRBD2,TRBJ2-3,CASRRTSGRAADTQYF,TGTGCCAGCAGGAGGACTAGCGGGAGAGCCGCAGATACGCAGTATTTT
few,TRBV29-1,TRBD1,TRBJ1-2,CSVAGRGRNYGYTF,TGCAGCGTTGCTGGGAGGGGGCGGAACTATGGCTACACCTTC
.,TRBV5-1,.,TRBJ2-3,CASKEGALSTDTQYF,TGCGCCAGCAAGGAGGGGGCCCTAAGCACAGATACGCAGTATTTT
.,TRBV18,.,TRBJ1-5,CASSPGDQPQHF,TGTGCCAGCTCACCGGGAGATCAGCCCCAGCATTTT
many,TRBV4-3,.,TRBJ1-4,CASSPGSAGEKLFF,TGCGCCAGCAGCCCCGGGTCCGCGGGGGAAAAACTGTTTTTT
few,TRBV4-1,TRBD2,TRBJ2-5,CASSGGAGGPETQYF,TGCGCCAGCAGTGGCGGCGCGGGAGGGCCGGAGACCCAGTACTTC
few,TRBV9,.,TRBJ1-3,CASTTDGPIGNTIYF,TGTGCCAGCACCACCGACGGGCCAATTGGAAACACCATATATTTT
few,TRBV6-6,.,TRBJ1-2,CASSYSDRLKGYTF,TGTGCCAGCAGTTACTCAGACAGGCTTAAGGGCTACACCTTC
.,TRBV29-1,TRBD2,TRBJ2-7,CSVTSGTTYEQYF,TGCAGCGTGACTAGCGGGACCACCTACGAGCAGTACTTC
.,TRBV28,.,TRBJ2-6,CASSSPLGANVLTF,TGTGCCAGCAGCTCCCCACTGGGGGCCAACGTCCTGACTTTC
.,TRBV6-5,.,TRBJ2-1,CASSYSRTPYNEQFF,TGTGCCAGCAGTTACTCGCGGACCCCCTACAATGAGCAGTTCTTC
.,TRBV19,.,TRBJ2-3,CASRPGGTDTQYF,TGTGCCAGTAGGCCAGGGGGCACAGATACGCAGTATTTT
.,TRBV27,TRBD2,TRBJ2-1,CASSLRRLAGYNEQFF,TGTGCCAGCAGTCTGAGGAGACTAGCGGGCTACAATGAGCAGTTCTTC
.,TRBV1,.,TRBJ1-5,CTSSQEPYPGQGRKQSNQPQHF,TGCACCAGCAGCCAAGAACCCTATCCGGGACAGGGAAGAAAACAAAGCAATCAGCCCCAGCATTTT
.,TRBV28,.,TRBJ2-1,CASSLRIPNEQFF,TGTGCCAGCAGTTTAAGGATCCCCAATGAGCAGTTCTTC
.,TRBV7-9,.,TRBJ1-5,CASSLQGEGNQPQHF,TGTGCCAGCAGCTTACAGGGCGAGGGGAATCAGCCCCAGCATTTT
many,TRBV7-9,.,TRBJ1-3,CASSENSGHGNTIYF,TGTGCCAGCAGTGAGAACTCGGGACACGGCAACACCATATATTTT
.,TRBV14,TRBD2,TRBJ2-5,CASSYVAGVGETQYF,TGTGCCAGCAGCTATGTAGCGGGAGTGGGGGAGACCCAGTACTTC
.,TRBV2,.,TRBJ2-1,CASSEPRREQFF,TGTGCCAGCAGTGAACCGCGACGGGAGCAGTTCTTC
few,TRBV7-9,.,TRBJ2-5,CASSPPSAQETQYF,TGTGCCAGCAGCCCCCCCTCGGCCCAAGAGACCCAGTACTTC
.,TRBV7-9,.,TRBJ2-7,CASSPTGIPSHEQYF,TGTGCCAGCAGCCCGACAGGTATCCCTAGCCACGAGCAGTACTTC
few,TRBV29-1,.,TRBJ1-5,CSVGAGINQPQHF,TGCAGCGTTGGGGCAGGAATTAATCAGCCCCAGCATTTT
few,TRBV18,TRBD2,TRBJ2-3,CASSPGLAGTDTQYF,TGTGCCAGCTCCCCCGGACTAGCGGGCACAGATACGCAGTATTTT
.,TRBV5-6,.,TRBJ1-1,CASSFEQRNTEAFF,TGTGCCAGCAGCTTCGAGCAGAGGAACACTGAAGCTTTCTTT
.,TRBV6-5,.,TRBJ2-7,CASSSGAGSYEQYF,TGTGCCAGCAGTTCGGGGGCGGGCTCCTACGAGCAGTACTTC
few,TRBV11-3,.,TRBJ2-1,CASSLNPGTSALDEQFF,TGTGCCAGCAGCTTAAACCCGGGGACTTCTGCACTGGATGAGCAGTTCTTC
.,TRBV2,TRBD1,TRBJ2-7,CATLWDRGIYEQYF,TGTGCCACCCTATGGGACAGAGGGATCTACGAGCAGTACTTC
.,TRBV15,TRBD2,TRBJ2-7,CATSRDPGGRGYEQYF,TGTGCCACCAGCAGAGATCCGGGAGGTCGGGGGTACGAGCAGTACTTC
few,TRBV7-2,TRBD1,TRBJ2-1,CASSLDRGRVGEQFF,TGTGCCAGCAGCTTGGACAGGGGGCGGGTAGGTGAGCAGTTCTTC
few,TRBV7-2,TRBD2,TRBJ2-2,CASSFPTSGTGELFF,TGTGCCAGCAGCTTCCCGACTAGCGGCACCGGGGAGCTGTTTTTT
.,TRBV29-1,.,TRBJ2-2,CSVKDRRNTGELFF,TGCAGCGTAAAGGACAGACGGAACACCGGGGAGCTGTTTTTT
.,TRBV7-6,TRBD2,TRBJ2-3,CASSLSGSISDTQYF,TGTGCCAGCAGCTTAAGCGGGAGTATTTCAGATACGCAGTATTTT
.,TRBV28,TRBD1,TRBJ1-4,CASRPGTVNEKLFF,TGTGCCAGCAGGCCCGGGACAGTAAATGAAAAACTGTTTTTT
few,TRBV28,.,TRBJ2-6,CASGTPSGANVLTF,TGTGCCAGCGGAACCCCATCTGGGGCCAACGTCCTGACTTTC